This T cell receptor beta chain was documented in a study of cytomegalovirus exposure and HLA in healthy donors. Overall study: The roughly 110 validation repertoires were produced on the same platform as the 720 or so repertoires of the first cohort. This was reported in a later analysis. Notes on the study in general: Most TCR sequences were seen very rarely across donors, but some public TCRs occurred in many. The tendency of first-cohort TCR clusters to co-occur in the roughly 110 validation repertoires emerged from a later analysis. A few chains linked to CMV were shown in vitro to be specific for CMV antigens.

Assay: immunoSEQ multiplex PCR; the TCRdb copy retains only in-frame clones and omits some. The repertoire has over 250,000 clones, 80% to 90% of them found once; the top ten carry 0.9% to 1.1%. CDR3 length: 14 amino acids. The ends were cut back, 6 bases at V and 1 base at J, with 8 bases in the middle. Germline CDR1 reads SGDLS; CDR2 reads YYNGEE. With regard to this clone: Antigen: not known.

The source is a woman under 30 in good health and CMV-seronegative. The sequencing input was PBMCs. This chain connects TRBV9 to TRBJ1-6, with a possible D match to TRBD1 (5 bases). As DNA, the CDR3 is TGTGCCAGCAAGTCAGGGTCCTATAATTCACCCCTCCACTTT. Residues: CASKSGSYNSPLHF. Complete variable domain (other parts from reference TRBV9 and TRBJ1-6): DSGVTQTPKHLITATGQRVTLRCSPRSGDLSVYWYQQSLDQGLQFLIQYYNGEERAKGNILERFSAQQFPDLHSELNLSSLELGDSALYFCASKSGSYNSPLHFGNGTRLTVT.